The 27 T cell receptor beta chains below all came from one sample that was sequenced in a study of T-cell reconstitution after alpha-beta-depleted transplantation in children. The TCRbeta library was prepared with unique molecular identifiers. TCRdb re-derived calls from the PCR reads in MiXCR, one entry per CDR3 protein. The table includes approximately 44,000 distinct CDR3 sequences, 5.8% detected once. The specimen was PBMCs, mostly from graft donor cells, collected 60 days after TCRalphabeta/CD19-depleted stem cell transplant. The receptor source for this set is a female patient between 2 and 15 years old who had a stem cell transplant for aplastic anemia, so the T cells may come from the graft donor.

This chain joins TRBV11-3 and TRBJ1-1, with D unclear. CDR1 and CDR2 from the germline V gene are SGHNT and YENEEA. V shed 0 bases and J shed 0 bases, with 8 bases lying between them. The CDR3 loop spans 15 amino acids. The CDR3 region is CASSLEGRLNTEAFF. In DNA form, the CDR3 reads TGTGCCAGCAGCTTAGAAGGCAGACTGAACACTGAAGCTTTCTTT. Together with reference TRBV11-3 and TRBJ1-1, the CDR3 gives the full variable domain: EAGVVQSPRYKIIEKKQPVAFWCNPISGHNTLYWYLQNLGQGPELLIRYENEEAVDDSQLPKDRFSAERLKGVDSTLKIQPAELGDSAVYLCASSLEGRLNTEAFFGQGTRLTVV.

This clonotype has a count of ten or more. V is TRBV12-3 or TRBV12-4 and J is TRBJ1-6; D not resolved. V lost 7 bases, J lost 6 bases, and 10 bases lay in between. The CDR3 extends over 13 amino acids. The CDR3 region is CASNFEVNSPLHF. For the CDR3, the DNA is TGTGCCAGCAATTTCGAGGTTAATTCACCCCTCCACTTT.

This clonotype was seen a few times. The rearrangement joins TRBV27 to TRBJ2-1; 11 nucleotides agree with TRBD1. In germline, CDR1 is MNHEY, CDR2 SMNVEV (reference sequence). J gave up 6 bases and V 5 bases, and 12 bases lay outside the gene matches. This CDR3 has 17 amino acids. CDR3 coding DNA: TGTGCCAGCAGTCCGCGCCGGGACAGGGGGAGTCGCAATGAGCAGTTCTTC. It codes for CASSPRRDRGSRNEQFF.

This clonotype came up many times. The DNA for the CDR3 is TGTGCCAGCAGTTTAGCGGGGGGGCGTTACAATGAGCAGTTCTTC. This translates into CASSLAGGRYNEQFF. This chain uses TRBV28 with TRBJ2-1; TRBD2 matches at 9 bases. CDR3 length: 15 amino acids. Germline V CDR1 and CDR2: MDHEN, SYDVKM. Trimming removed 2 bases from V and 4 bases from J; junction bases left unmatched: 3.

This clonotype was found many times. The chain is built from TRBV6-8 and TRBJ2-3; weak D call: TRBD1 (6 bases). This CDR3 has 17 amino acids. Looked up from germline, CDR1 is MNHGY and CDR2 is SAAAGT. Trimming pared 0 bases from V and 0 bases from J, leaving 13 bases between. The CDR3: CASSYSPDRLSTDTQYF. CDR3 DNA: TGTGCCAGCAGTTACTCACCGGACAGATTAAGCACAGATACGCAGTATTTT.

This clonotype was seen repeatedly, ten times or more. The chain combines TRBV29-1 with TRBJ1-2, with 9 bases aligning to TRBD1. The CDR3 spans 13 residues. CDR1 is SQVTM and CDR2 is ANQGSEA in the germline V gene. Trimming cost V 6 bases and J 5 bases; bases outside gene matches: 7. CDR3 residues: CSVETGGGYGYTF. In DNA, the CDR3 is TGCAGCGTCGAGACAGGGGGAGGGTATGGCTACACCTTC.

This clonotype occurred a few times. The J gene is TRBJ2-2, the V gene TRBV19, with 7 bases identical to TRBD2. The length of the CDR3 is 16 residues. Germline lookup yields CDR1 LNHDA and CDR2 SQIVND (reference sequence). The V segment lost 6 bases and the J segment 4 bases; nucleotides outside the gene matches: 11. This CDR3 is CASSIPAGSITGELFF. The CDR3 DNA reads as TGTGCCAGTAGCATACCAGCGGGATCCATCACCGGGGAGCTGTTTTTT.

This clonotype was counted many times. The genes are TRBV28 and TRBJ1-2, with D possibly matching TRBD1 (5 bases). From germline, CDR1 is MDHEN and CDR2 SYDVKM. Trimming cost V 5 bases and J 10 bases, with 20 bases left between them. The CDR3 has 14 residues. The CDR3 spells CASSVPGPIPFYTF. The DNA of the CDR3 is TGTGCCAGCAGTGTACCGGGACCCATCCCGTTCTACACCTTC.

There are many counts of this clonotype. The genes are TRBV5-1 and TRBJ2-5, with a weak D call TRBD2 (5 bases). Germline V gives CDR1 SGHRS, CDR2 YFSETQ. The V end lost 6 bases, the J end lost 5 bases, and 14 bases lay between the germline ends. CDR3 length equals 13 residues. CDR3 nucleotide sequence: TGCGCCAGCAAAGGGTCCGGGGAGGAGACCCAGTACTTC. It is translated as CASKGSGEETQYF. Based on the CDR3 plus reference TRBV5-1 and TRBJ2-5, the full variable domain is KAGVTQTPRYLIKTRGQQVTLSCSPISGHRSVSWYQQTPGQGLQFLFEYFSETQRNKGNFPGRFSGRQFSNSRSEMNVSTLELGDSALYLCASKGSGEETQYFGPGTRLLVL.

Only a few counts were recorded for this clonotype. The rearrangement uses TRBV28 and TRBJ2-2; 9 nucleotides line up with TRBD2. CDR3 length: 16 residues. Germline V gene sequence: CDR1 MDHEN, CDR2 SYDVKM. V was clipped by 6 bases and J by 0 bases; unmatched bases: 5. This CDR3 reads CASRPLAGTNTGELFF. The CDR3 DNA is TGTGCCAGCAGACCTCTAGCGGGAACGAACACCGGGGAGCTGTTTTTT.

This clonotype showed up many times. The V and J genes are TRBV5-4 and TRBJ2-1; 10 positions agree with TRBD1. V shed 0 bases, J shed 7 bases, and the junction held 1 base outside the gene matches. This CDR3 has 14 amino acids. CDR1 and CDR2 from the germline V gene are SGHNT and YYREEE (reference sequence). CDR3 bases: TGTGCCAGCAGCTTGGGACAGGGGGCGAATGAGCAGTTCTTC. Its protein product is CASSLGQGANEQFF.

The chain links TRBV6-6 to TRBJ2-3; 9 bases are shared with TRBD2. Losses at the gene ends were 10 bases for V and 6 bases for J; bases not matched to a gene: 11. CDR1 is MNHNY and CDR2 is SVGAGI in the germline V gene (reference sequence). CDR3 length: 14 residues. CDR3 sequence reads: CATQLAGYVDTQYF. The CDR3 nucleotides read TGTGCCACCCAACTAGCGGGTTATGTGGATACGCAGTATTTT.

This clonotype was picked up a small number of times. This rearrangement joins TRBV25-1 to TRBJ1-1; no definite D call. V was clipped by 0 bases and J by 5 bases, with 4 bases between them. Germline V gene sequence: CDR1 MGHDK, CDR2 SYGVNS. The CDR3 totals 12 residues. The DNA for the CDR3 is TGTGCCAGCAGTGAATATAAGACTGAAGCTTTCTTT. This codes for CASSEYKTEAFF. Drawing the rest from reference TRBV25-1 and TRBJ1-1, the complete variable domain is EADIYQTPRYLVIGTGKKITLECSQTMGHDKMYWYQQDPGMELHLIHYSYGVNSTEKGDLSSESTVSRIRTEHFPLTLESARPSHTSQYLCASSEYKTEAFFGQGTRLTVV.

The chain uses TRBV7-6 and TRBJ1-4; tentative D call: TRBD1 (6 bases). Germline CDR1 SGHVS, CDR2 FNYEAQ. CDR3 size: 13 residues. The V and J ends lost 6 bases and 8 bases respectively, with 13 bases between them. The CDR3 here is CASRADSHEKLFF. The CDR3 DNA follows: TGTGCCAGCAGAGCGGACAGTCACGAAAAACTGTTTTTT.

This clonotype was recorded many times. The genes are TRBV4-2 and TRBJ2-3; D may be TRBD2 (5 bases). Germline CDR1 LGHNA, CDR2 YNFKEQ. The V gene lost 1 base and the J gene lost 3 bases, with 5 bases spanning the gap. This CDR3 region has 13 residues. CDR3 bases: TGTGCCAGCAGCCAAGGGACTACAGATACGCAGTATTTT. As protein: CASSQGTTDTQYF.

This clonotype was detected many times. This chain joins TRBV20-1 and TRBJ2-5; TRBD1 might be the D (6 bases). The CDR3 has 13 amino acids. The V gene lost 5 bases and the J gene lost 4 bases, with 14 bases spanning the gap. Germline CDR1 DFQATT, CDR2 SNEGSKA (reference sequence). The CDR3 nucleotides read TGCAGTGCTCCTACAGGGTTGGGAGAGACCCAGTACTTC. Protein sequence: CSAPTGLGETQYF.

This clonotype was seen at least ten times. This chain links TRBV20-1 with TRBJ2-6; D unresolved. V lost 3 bases to trimming and J lost 0 bases, with 6 bases between them. Germline-derived CDR1 and CDR2 are DFQATT and SNEGSKA (reference sequence). CDR3 length equals 14 residues. CDR3 amino acids: CSARIRSGANVLTF. The CDR3 DNA reads as TGCAGTGCTAGGATTCGCTCTGGGGCCAACGTCCTGACTTTC.

There are many counts of this clonotype. The chain has TRBV6-5 and TRBJ2-7; 8 nucleotides agree with TRBD1. The trim removed 4 bases at V and 2 bases at J, leaving 4 bases unmatched. The CDR3 consists of 14 residues. The germline gives CDR1 MNHEY, CDR2 SVGAGI. The CDR3 region is CASSSGGAPYEQYF. CDR3 coding DNA: TGTGCCAGCAGTTCAGGGGGCGCGCCCTACGAGCAGTACTTC.

This chain links TRBV30 with TRBJ2-5; D gene uncertain. This CDR3 is built from 11 residues. The germline V gene has CDR1 GTSNPN and CDR2 SVGIG (reference sequence). V lost 3 bases, J lost 3 bases, and 5 bases lay in between. This CDR3 is CAWSGKETQYF. As DNA, the CDR3 is TGTGCCTGGAGCGGAAAAGAGACCCAGTACTTC.

This clonotype was seen repeatedly, ten times or more. The J gene is TRBJ2-2, the V gene TRBV14, with D unresolved. The V gene lost 4 bases and the J gene lost 4 bases, with 7 bases spanning the gap. In germline, CDR1 is SGHDN, CDR2 FVKESK. The CDR3 contains 13 residues. CDR3 amino acids: CASSPWSTGELFF. CDR3 nucleotides: TGTGCCAGCAGCCCCTGGTCCACCGGGGAGCTGTTTTTT. The complete variable domain, with remaining parts taken from reference TRBV14 and TRBJ2-2, reads EAGVTQFPSHSVIEKGQTVTLRCDPISGHDNLYWYRRVMGKEIKFLLHFVKESKQDESGMPNNRFLAERTGGTYSTLKVQPAELEDSGVYFCASSPWSTGELFFGEGSRLTVL.

In its sample, this clonotype was seen many times. The rearrangement links TRBV28 to TRBJ1-3; TRBD1 matches 7 bases. The CDR3 consists of 17 residues. Losses at the gene ends were 5 bases for V and 1 base for J; bases not matched to a gene: 11. Germline V gene lookup returns CDR1 MDHEN and CDR2 SYDVKM. The CDR3, as DNA: TGTGCCAGCAGTCAACCTCAAGGGACAGTTTCTGGAAACACCATATATTTT. Amino acids: CASSQPQGTVSGNTIYF. Full variable domain (remainder filled in from reference TRBV28 and TRBJ1-3): DVKVTQSSRYLVKRTGEKVFLECVQDMDHENMFWYRQDPGLGLRLIYFSYDVKMKEKGDIPEGYSVSREKKERFSLILESASTNQTSMYLCASSQPQGTVSGNTIYFGEGSWLTVV.

This chain uses TRBV19 with TRBJ2-5, with 10 bases identical to TRBD1. The CDR3 is made up of 15 amino acids. V was pared by 4 bases and J by 5 bases, with 7 bases of the junction left unmatched. Germline V CDR1 and CDR2: LNHDA, SQIVND (reference sequence). The CDR3 loop reads CASSTGQGNSETQYF. The CDR3 DNA follows: TGTGCCAGTAGTACGGGACAGGGGAATTCGGAGACCCAGTACTTC.

The rearrangement links TRBV27 to TRBJ1-1, with D tentatively TRBD1 (6 bases). The germline CDR1 and CDR2 sequences are MNHEY and SMNVEV (reference sequence). The CDR3 loop spans 12 amino acids. The V and J ends lost 6 bases and 8 bases respectively, with 13 bases between them. CDR3: CASRTSGTEAFF. The CDR3 DNA follows: TGTGCCAGCAGAACTTCCGGGACAGAAGCTTTCTTT.

This clonotype was seen more than once but under ten times. The chain links TRBV6-6 to TRBJ1-5; 11 bases line up with TRBD1. The ends lost 6 bases at V and 6 bases at J; junction bases unmatched: 4. The CDR3 covers 14 residues. Germline V lookup: CDR1 MNHNY, CDR2 SVGAGI (reference sequence). CDR3 in amino acids: CASRLDRGLQPQHF. As DNA, the CDR3 is TGTGCCAGCAGATTGGACAGGGGGCTTCAGCCCCAGCATTTT.

This clonotype has a count of ten or more. This chain links TRBV20-1 with TRBJ2-2, with D hard to call. The V gene lost 3 bases and the J gene lost 6 bases, with 14 bases spanning the gap. The germline V gene has CDR1 DFQATT and CDR2 SNEGSKA (reference sequence). The CDR3 is made up of 14 amino acids. The CDR3 DNA follows: TGCAGTGCTAGCCCGGGCCGCTACGCCGGGGAGCTGTTTTTT. Its protein is CSASPGRYAGELFF.

The gene calls are TRBV7-9 and TRBJ2-3, with 13 bases fitting TRBD2. In germline, CDR1 is SEHNR, CDR2 FQNEAQ (reference sequence). The J segment lost 1 base and the V segment lost 5 bases, leaving 3 bases of the junction unmatched. CDR3 size: 16 residues. The CDR3 nucleotides read TGTGCCAGCAGCGTCGGACTAGCGGGAGGCACAGATACGCAGTATTTT. This encodes CASSVGLAGGTDTQYF.

This clonotype occurred many times. This chain connects TRBV20-1 to TRBJ1-1; D gene unclear. Germline CDR1 reads DFQATT; CDR2 reads SNEGSKA (reference sequence). This CDR3 has 14 amino acids. V was pared by 2 bases and J by 0 bases, with 10 bases between. DNA of the CDR3: TGCAGTGCTAGATCGGGAGGGATGAACACTGAAGCTTTCTTT. As protein: CSARSGGMNTEAFF.